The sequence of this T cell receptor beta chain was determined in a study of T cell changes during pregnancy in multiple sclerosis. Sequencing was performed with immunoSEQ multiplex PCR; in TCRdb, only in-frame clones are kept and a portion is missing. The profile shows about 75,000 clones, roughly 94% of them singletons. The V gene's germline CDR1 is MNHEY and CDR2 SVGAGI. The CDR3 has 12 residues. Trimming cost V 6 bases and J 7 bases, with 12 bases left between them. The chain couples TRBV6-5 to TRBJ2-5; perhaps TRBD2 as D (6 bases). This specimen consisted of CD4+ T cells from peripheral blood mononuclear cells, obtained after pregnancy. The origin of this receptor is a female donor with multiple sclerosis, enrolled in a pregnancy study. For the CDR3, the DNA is TGTGCCAGCAGAGGGACTGCCGGGACCCAGTACTTC. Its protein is CASRGTAGTQYF.